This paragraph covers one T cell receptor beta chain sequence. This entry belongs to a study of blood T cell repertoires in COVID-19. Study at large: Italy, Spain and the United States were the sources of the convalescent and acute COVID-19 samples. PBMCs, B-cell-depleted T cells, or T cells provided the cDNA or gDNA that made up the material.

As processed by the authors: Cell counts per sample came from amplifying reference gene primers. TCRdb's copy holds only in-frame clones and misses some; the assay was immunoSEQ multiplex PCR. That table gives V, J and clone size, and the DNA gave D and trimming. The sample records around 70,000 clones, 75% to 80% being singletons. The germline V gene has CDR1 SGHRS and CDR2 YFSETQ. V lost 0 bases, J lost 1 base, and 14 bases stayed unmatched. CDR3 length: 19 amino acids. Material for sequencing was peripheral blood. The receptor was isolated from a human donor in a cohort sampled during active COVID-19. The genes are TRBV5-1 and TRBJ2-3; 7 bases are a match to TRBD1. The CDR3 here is CASSLGSVRGPVGTDTQYF. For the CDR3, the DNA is TGCGCCAGCAGCTTGGGAAGTGTTAGGGGGCCCGTAGGCACAGATACGCAGTATTTT.